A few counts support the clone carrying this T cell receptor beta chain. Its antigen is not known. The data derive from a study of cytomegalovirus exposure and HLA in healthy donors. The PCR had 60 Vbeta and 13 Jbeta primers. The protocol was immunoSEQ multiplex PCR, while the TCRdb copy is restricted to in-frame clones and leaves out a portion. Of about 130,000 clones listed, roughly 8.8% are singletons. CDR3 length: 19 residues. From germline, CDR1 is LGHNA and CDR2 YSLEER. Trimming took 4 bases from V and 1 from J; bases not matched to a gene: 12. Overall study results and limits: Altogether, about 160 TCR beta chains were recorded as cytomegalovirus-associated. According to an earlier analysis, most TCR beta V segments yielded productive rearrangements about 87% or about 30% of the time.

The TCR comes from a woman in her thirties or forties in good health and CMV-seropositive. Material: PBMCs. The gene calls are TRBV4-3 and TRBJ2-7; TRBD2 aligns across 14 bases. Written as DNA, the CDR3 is TGCGCCAGCAGCCCTAGACTAGCGGGGGGGCTCCCCCAATCCTACGAGCAGTACTTC. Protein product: CASSPRLAGGLPQSYEQYF.